The 25 T cell receptor beta chains below come from one sample, sequenced in a study of blood T cell repertoires in COVID-19. Clones were read by immunoSEQ multiplex PCR, and TCRdb kept only the in-frame ones, dropping some. In the table there are 260,000 or so clones, 80% to 90% of which are singletons. The material sequenced was PBMCs or T cells enriched from blood (not recorded which). These receptor sequences come from a young man who had recovered from COVID-19.

The chain couples TRBV4-1 to TRBJ2-3, with 7 bases identical to TRBD2. V dropped 1 base and J dropped 4; count of bases not matched to a gene: 8. The germline V gene encodes CDR1 MGHRA and CDR2 YSYEKL. The CDR3 runs 16 residues. CDR3 sequence: CASSQGGAGRADTQYF. CDR3 coding DNA: TGCGCCAGCAGCCAAGGGGGAGCGGGACGGGCAGATACGCAGTATTTT.

The chain is built from TRBV2 and TRBJ1-1; D unclear. The V end was cut by 8 bases, the J end by 8 bases, with 12 bases between. The CDR3 extends over 11 amino acids. Germline V gives CDR1 SNHLY, CDR2 FYNNEI. The DNA of the CDR3 is TGTGCCAGCTTAGTGCAGGAAGAAGCTTTCTTT. Encoded protein: CASLVQEEAFF. Based on the CDR3 plus reference TRBV2 and TRBJ1-1, the full variable domain is EPEVTQTPSHQVTQMGQEVILRCVPISNHLYFYWYRQILGQKVEFLVSFYNNEISEKSEIFDDQFSVERPDGSNFTLKIRSTKLEDSAMYFCASLVQEEAFFGQGTRLTVV.

This chain uses TRBV19 with TRBJ2-7, with 12 bases aligning to TRBD1. J lost 3 bases, V lost 5 bases, and 8 bases had no gene match. Germline CDR1 and CDR2: LNHDA and SQIVND (reference sequence). CDR3 length: 16 residues. Here the CDR3 DNA reads TGTGCCAGTAGTGAACCCGGGACAGGGGGCTTCTACGAGCAGTACTTC. Translation gives CASSEPGTGGFYEQYF.

The CDR3 DNA reads as TGTGCCTGGAGTTCCTCACAGGGGGCGATGACTGAAGCTTTCTTT. It specifies CAWSSSQGAMTEAFF. This rearrangement joins TRBV30 to TRBJ1-1, with 9 positions matching TRBD1. Looked up from germline, CDR1 is GTSNPN and CDR2 is SVGIG (reference sequence). J lost 5 bases, V lost 2 bases, and 9 bases had no gene match. This CDR3 is built from 15 residues.

This clone appeared a few times. The chain combines TRBV3-1 (or the pseudogene TRBV3-2) with TRBJ2-7, with D perhaps matching TRBD1 (6 bases). This CDR3 is 17 amino acids long. Deletions cut 0 bases from V and 3 bases from J, with 18 bases between. Germline V gene lookup returns CDR1 LGHDT and CDR2 YNNKEL (reference sequence). CDR3 coding DNA: TGTGCCAGCAGCCAAGACGGCACAGGGTATTATCGCTACGAGCAGTACTTC. As protein: CASSQDGTGYYRYEQYF.

V usage is TRBV3-1 (or the pseudogene TRBV3-2) and J usage is TRBJ1-2; TRBD1 matches at 8 bases. The CDR3 sequence is 17 residues long. Germline assignment: CDR1 LGHDT and CDR2 YNNKEL (reference sequence). Trimming at V came to 3 bases and at J to 5 bases, leaving 14 bases not matched to a gene. For the CDR3, the DNA is TGTGCCAGCAGCCAGCTGGGGGACGGGACAGGCCGATATGGCTACACCTTC. Amino acids: CASSQLGDGTGRYGYTF.

This chain uses TRBV7-3 with TRBJ2-1, with TRBD1 matching over 8 bases. The CDR3 is made up of 15 amino acids. V lost 5 bases, J lost 5 bases, and 8 bases stayed unmatched. Germline V gives CDR1 SGHTA, CDR2 FQGTGA. The CDR3 DNA reads as TGTGCCAGCAGCGGAGTAGGACAGGGTAACAATGAGCAGTTCTTC. Translated, it gives CASSGVGQGNNEQFF.

The chain uses TRBV13 and TRBJ2-1; tentative D call: TRBD2 (5 bases). V lost 4 bases to trimming and J lost 8 bases, with 15 bases between them. The CDR3 sequence is 14 residues long. Germline assignment: CDR1 PRHDT and CDR2 FYEKMQ (reference sequence). The CDR3 DNA follows: TGTGCCAGCAGCTATTACTTACCGAGGGATGAGCAGTTCTTC. Its translation: CASSYYLPRDEQFF.

The V and J genes are TRBV3-1 (or the pseudogene TRBV3-2) and TRBJ1-2, with TRBD1 matching 9 bases. The length of the CDR3 is 15 residues. V lost 3 bases to trimming and J lost 5 bases; unmatched junction nucleotides: 7. The germline gives CDR1 LGHDT, CDR2 YNNKEL (reference sequence). The CDR3 reads CASSHTGQGRYGYTF. CDR3 nucleotide sequence: TGTGCCAGCAGCCACACGGGACAGGGAAGGTATGGCTACACCTTC.

The chain recombines TRBV7-9 with TRBJ2-7, with 14 positions matching TRBD2. Losses at the gene ends were 1 base for V and 2 bases for J; bases not matched to a gene: 1. Germline-derived CDR1 and CDR2 are SEHNR and FQNEAQ (reference sequence). This CDR3 region has 16 residues. The CDR3 loop is CASSLGLAGGPYEQYF. In nucleotides, the CDR3 is TGTGCCAGCAGCTTAGGACTAGCGGGAGGGCCCTACGAGCAGTACTTC. Drawing the rest from reference TRBV7-9 and TRBJ2-7, the complete variable domain is DTGVSQNPRHKITKRGQNVTFRCDPISEHNRLYWYRQTLGQGPEFLTYFQNEAQLEKSRLLSDRFSAERPKGSFSTLEIQRTEQGDSAMYLCASSLGLAGGPYEQYFGPGTRLTVT.

The chain links TRBV5-4 to TRBJ1-6; D is undetermined. There are 15 residues in the CDR3. V was trimmed by 0 bases and J by 7 bases, leaving 11 bases between them. The V gene's germline CDR1 is SGHNT and CDR2 YYREEE (reference sequence). The CDR3 DNA is TGTGCCAGCAGCTTGGTGGGCAGTTCGAATTCACCCCTCCACTTT. Protein product: CASSLVGSSNSPLHF.

The rearrangement uses TRBV5-1 and TRBJ2-7; 9 bases fit TRBD2. From germline, CDR1 is SGHRS and CDR2 YFSETQ. CDR3 length: 14 amino acids. The trim removed 2 bases at V and 2 bases at J, leaving 2 bases unmatched. The CDR3 reads CASSFAGGPYEQYF. Written as DNA, the CDR3 is TGCGCCAGCAGCTTCGCGGGAGGGCCCTACGAGCAGTACTTC.

The rearrangement joins TRBV21-1 to TRBJ1-2; the table's D call of TRBD1 was not tested on the DNA. TRBV21-1 is an annotated pseudogene. The CDR3 sequence is 14 residues long. Here the CDR3 reads CASSLWLPHYGYTF. The DNA for the CDR3 is TGTGCCAGCAGCCTCTGGCTTCCCCACTATGGCTACACCTTC.

This chain's CDR3 is CASSPSGAYNEQFF. The CDR3 DNA reads TGTGCCAGCAGTCCTAGCGGAGCATACAATGAGCAGTTCTTC. This chain connects TRBV27 to TRBJ2-1; 7 positions match TRBD2. Germline lookup yields CDR1 MNHEY and CDR2 SMNVEV (reference sequence). The junction had 5 bases not matched to a gene; V was cut back by 5 bases and J by 4 bases. This CDR3 has 14 residues.

The chain couples TRBV12-5 to TRBJ1-2; TRBD1 might be the D (6 bases). Trimming cost V 0 bases and J 6 bases, with 8 bases left between them. CDR3 length: 13 residues. Per the germline V gene, CDR1 is LGHNT and CDR2 is FRNRAP. The CDR3 reads CASGLVQGHGYTF. The DNA of the CDR3 is TGTGCTAGTGGTTTGGTACAGGGCCATGGCTACACCTTC.

The J gene is TRBJ2-7, the V gene TRBV5-1; 8 positions agree with TRBD2. The V gene end was trimmed by 0 bases and the J gene end by 1 base; junction bases not matched to a gene: 3. This CDR3 has 15 residues. The germline V gene has CDR1 SGHRS and CDR2 YFSETQ. The DNA for the CDR3 is TGCGCCAGCAGCTTGGTCCTAGCGGGTTCCTACGAGCAGTACTTC. Its translation: CASSLVLAGSYEQYF.

This rearrangement joins TRBV5-5 to TRBJ2-7, with D unclear. V was trimmed by 2 bases and J by 1 base, leaving 10 bases between them. CDR3 length: 14 amino acids. CDR1 is SGHKS, CDR2 YYEKEE, per germline (reference sequence). The CDR3 DNA reads TGTGCCAGCAGCTTTTCACACACGTCCTACGAGCAGTACTTC. Translated: CASSFSHTSYEQYF.

This clone was counted a single time. The rearrangement links TRBV6-5 to TRBJ2-1, with 9 bases that match TRBD2. V was clipped by 10 bases and J by 6 bases; unmatched bases: 10. Germline V CDR1 and CDR2: MNHEY, SVGAGI. This CDR3 is built from 14 residues. In DNA form, the CDR3 reads TGTGCCACCCTTGGGGCTAGCGGGACCAATGAGCAGTTCTTC. This translates into CATLGASGTNEQFF.

CDR3 region: CAWSVPGRRNYGYTF. CDR3 nucleotides: TGTGCCTGGAGTGTACCAGGGAGGAGGAACTATGGCTACACCTTC. The chain is built from TRBV30 and TRBJ1-2; D might be TRBD1 (5 bases). CDR3 length equals 15 residues. The V end lost 0 bases, the J end lost 2 bases, and 13 bases lay between the germline ends. Germline V gives CDR1 GTSNPN, CDR2 SVGIG (reference sequence).

The chain joins TRBV28 to TRBJ2-4; 10 bases fit TRBD1. CDR1 is MDHEN and CDR2 is SYDVKM in the germline V gene. J was trimmed by 6 bases and V by 6 bases; bases with no gene match: 5. The CDR3 consists of 14 residues. The CDR3 DNA reads as TGTGCCAGCAGGGCGGGACAGGGGTCAAACATTCAGTACTTC. It codes for CASRAGQGSNIQYF.

The genes are TRBV29-1 and TRBJ2-3; D is perhaps TRBD2 (6 bases). Trimming cost V 2 bases and J 1 base, with 13 bases left between them. CDR3 length: 15 amino acids. Germline-derived CDR1 and CDR2 are SQVTM and ANQGSEA. The CDR3 nucleotides read TGCAGCGTTGAACGGAGCGGAGGGGGCACAGATACGCAGTATTTT. Translation gives CSVERSGGGTDTQYF.

This clone was picked up a small number of times. The chain links TRBV5-1 to TRBJ2-2; D remains ambiguous. The CDR3 sequence is 12 residues long. Looked up from germline, CDR1 is SGHRS and CDR2 is YFSETQ. The V and J ends lost 2 bases and 3 bases respectively, with 2 bases between them. The CDR3 DNA sequence: TGCGCCAGCAGCTTCGACACCGGGGAGCTGTTTTTT. It translates to CASSFDTGELFF.

This clone has only one observation. The chain uses TRBV5-1 and TRBJ1-1; TRBD1 agrees at 12 bases. Germline values: CDR1 SGHRS, CDR2 YFSETQ. The V and J ends lost 4 bases and 6 bases, in that order; junction bases with no gene match: 7. The CDR3 sequence is 15 residues long. The CDR3 loop is CASSKTGTGGSEAFF. The DNA of the CDR3 is TGCGCCAGCAGCAAAACCGGGACAGGGGGCTCTGAAGCTTTCTTT.

CDR3 protein: CASSLAPRNTEAFF. CDR3 bases: TGCGCCAGCAGCTTAGCTCCACGAAACACTGAAGCTTTCTTT. J is TRBJ1-1 and V is TRBV5-1; D call uncertain. V was clipped by 2 bases and J by 2 bases, with 10 bases between them. The CDR3 spans 14 residues. The germline V gene encodes CDR1 SGHRS and CDR2 YFSETQ. Drawing the rest from reference TRBV5-1 and TRBJ1-1, the complete variable domain is KAGVTQTPRYLIKTRGQQVTLSCSPISGHRSVSWYQQTPGQGLQFLFEYFSETQRNKGNFPGRFSGRQFSNSRSEMNVSTLELGDSALYLCASSLAPRNTEAFFGQGTRLTVV.

V usage is TRBV18 and J usage is TRBJ2-7; D not certain. The CDR3 runs 17 residues. Trimming removed 3 bases at V and 1 base at J, with 19 bases between. Per germline, CDR1 KGHSH and CDR2 LQKENI. Here the CDR3 DNA reads TGTGCCAGCTCACCCCCCTTGACTTATATGCGATCCTACGAGCAGTACTTC. It specifies CASSPPLTYMRSYEQYF. The complete variable domain, with remaining parts taken from reference TRBV18 and TRBJ2-7, reads NAGVMQNPRHLVRRRGQEARLRCSPMKGHSHVYWYRQLPEEGLKFMVYLQKENIIDESGMPKERFSAEFPKEGPSILRIQQVVRGDSAAYFCASSPPLTYMRSYEQYFGPGTRLTVT.